This T cell receptor (beta chain) was recovered during a study of cytomegalovirus exposure and HLA in healthy donors. Primers included in the PCR were 60 Vbeta and 13 Jbeta primers. Assay used: immunoSEQ multiplex PCR; TCRdb lists only in-frame clones, some missing. This repertoire comprises approximately 140,000 clones; its ten largest clones make up around 1.6%. The ends were cut back, 8 bases at V and 1 base at J, with 11 bases in the middle. The CDR3 is 13 amino acids. Germline V gene sequence: CDR1 KGHSH, CDR2 LQKENI. The gene calls are TRBV18 and TRBJ1-1, with a weak D call TRBD1 (5 bases). Sequencing input: PBMCs. This TCR was recovered from a woman in her 50s in good health and CMV-seronegative. The CDR3 DNA is TGTGCCAGCCTCCCGGGGGGGAACACTGAAGCTTTCTTT. Amino acid sequence: CASLPGGNTEAFF.